Shown below are 8 T cell receptor beta chains from a single sample sequenced in a study of T-cell reconstitution after alpha-beta-depleted transplantation in children. Molecular barcoding with unique molecular identifiers was used for the TCRbeta library. From the PCR reads, TCRdb called clonotypes with MiXCR, one entry per CDR3 protein. Altogether approximately 490,000 distinct CDR3 sequences are present, approximately 13% being singletons, with the ten largest covering around 5.6%. The sequencing used PBMCs from the stem cell graft donor, collected from the stem cell graft. Every receptor here comes from a human donor who donated a stem cell graft to a child with combined immunodeficiency.

This clonotype was detected many times. The V call is TRBV6-5, the J call TRBJ1-1, with no clear D. There are 13 residues in the CDR3. The V and J ends lost 6 bases and 3 bases respectively, with 11 bases between them. Germline assignment: CDR1 MNHEY and CDR2 SVGAGI. CDR3 region: CASRTGPHTEAFF. The CDR3, as DNA: TGTGCCAGCAGAACCGGGCCGCACACTGAAGCTTTCTTT.

The chain has TRBV2 and TRBJ2-1; 10 bases are a match to TRBD2. J gave up 8 bases and V 4 bases, and 11 bases lay outside the gene matches. The CDR3 is 16 amino acids. Per the germline V gene, CDR1 is SNHLY and CDR2 is FYNNEI. In nucleotides, the CDR3 is TGTGCCAGCAGTGCGCTAGCGGGGGCAGGGGGGGATGAGCAGTTCTTC. Its translation is CASSALAGAGGDEQFF.

This clonotype was observed many times. The rearrangement uses TRBV12-3 or TRBV12-4 and TRBJ1-2; 8 bases map to TRBD1. The CDR3 runs 14 residues. The V and J ends lost 5 bases and 7 bases, in that order; junction bases with no gene match: 9. CDR3 sequence: CASSLRGRAGGYTF. The CDR3 coding sequence is TGTGCCAGCAGTCTCAGGGGGCGCGCAGGTGGCTACACCTTC.

This clonotype occurred a few times. The chain joins TRBV5-1 to TRBJ2-2, with D possibly called TRBD1 or TRBD2 (5 bases each). Trimming left V 1 base short and J 2 bases short, with 12 bases between. This CDR3 contains 16 residues. The germline V gene has CDR1 SGHRS and CDR2 YFSETQ. CDR3 region: CASSLTAGTNTGELFF. CDR3 DNA sequence: TGCGCCAGCAGCTTGACCGCAGGGACCAACACCGGGGAGCTGTTTTTT.

This clonotype has only a few counts. The chain joins TRBV9 to TRBJ2-1; maybe TRBD2 (5 bases). Germline CDR1 and CDR2: SGDLS and YYNGEE. V lost 0 bases, J lost 4 bases, and 11 bases lay in between. The CDR3 spans 15 residues. The CDR3 region is CASSVGRGSYNEQFF. The CDR3 DNA is TGTGCCAGCAGCGTAGGCAGAGGGAGTTACAATGAGCAGTTCTTC.

This clonotype was counted at least ten times. The V call is TRBV9, the J call TRBJ2-1, with D uncertain. This CDR3 spans 17 amino acids. V lost 0 bases and J 5 bases, leaving 18 bases between the germline ends. From germline, CDR1 is SGDLS and CDR2 YYNGEE. CDR3 sequence: CASSVGGPRKSHNEQFF. DNA of the CDR3: TGTGCCAGCAGCGTAGGCGGTCCCCGAAAGTCGCACAATGAGCAGTTCTTC.

At least ten counts were recorded for this clonotype. The genes are TRBV7-8 and TRBJ2-7; D unclear. The V gene's germline CDR1 is SGHVS and CDR2 FQNEAQ. The CDR3 is 14 residues long. V was pared by 1 base and J by 0 bases, with 7 bases between. The CDR3 DNA sequence: TGTGCCAGCAGCTTAGACGGAGCCTCCTACGAGCAGTACTTC. Translated: CASSLDGASYEQYF.

V is TRBV3-1 and J is TRBJ1-6, with D maybe TRBD1 (6 bases). Trimming shortened V by 5 bases and J by 8 bases, and 13 bases separated the two germline ends. Germline assignment: CDR1 LGHDT and CDR2 YNNKEL (reference sequence). The CDR3 totals 14 residues. The CDR3 coding sequence is TGTGCCAGCAGCGCACACAACAGGGATTCACCCCTCCACTTT. This encodes CASSAHNRDSPLHF.